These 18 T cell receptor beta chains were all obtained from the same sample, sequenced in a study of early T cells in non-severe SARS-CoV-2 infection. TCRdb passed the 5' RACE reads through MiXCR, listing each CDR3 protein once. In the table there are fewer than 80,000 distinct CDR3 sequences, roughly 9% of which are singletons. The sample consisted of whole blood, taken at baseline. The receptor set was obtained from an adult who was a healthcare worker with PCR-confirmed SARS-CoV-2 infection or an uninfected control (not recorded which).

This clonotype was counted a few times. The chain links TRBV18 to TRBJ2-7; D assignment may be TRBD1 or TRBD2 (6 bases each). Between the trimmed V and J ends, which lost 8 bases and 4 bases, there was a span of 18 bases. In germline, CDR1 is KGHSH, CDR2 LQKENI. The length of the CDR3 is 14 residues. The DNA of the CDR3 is TGTGCCAGCCACACCACGGGGGCGCGATACGAGCAGTACTTC. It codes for CASHTTGARYEQYF.

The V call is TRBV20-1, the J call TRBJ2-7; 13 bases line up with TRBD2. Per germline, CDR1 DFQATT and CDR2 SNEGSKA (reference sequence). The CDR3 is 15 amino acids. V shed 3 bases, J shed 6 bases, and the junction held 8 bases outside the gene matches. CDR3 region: CSARPPGTSGTEQYF. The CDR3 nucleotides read TGCAGTGCTAGGCCACCCGGGACTAGCGGGACCGAGCAGTACTTC.

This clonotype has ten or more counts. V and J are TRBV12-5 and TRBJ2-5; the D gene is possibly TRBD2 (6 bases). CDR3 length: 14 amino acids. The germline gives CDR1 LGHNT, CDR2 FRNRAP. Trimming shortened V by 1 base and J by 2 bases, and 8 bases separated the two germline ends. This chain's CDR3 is CASGLGGVQETQYF. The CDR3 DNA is TGTGCTAGTGGTTTGGGGGGGGTTCAAGAGACCCAGTACTTC.

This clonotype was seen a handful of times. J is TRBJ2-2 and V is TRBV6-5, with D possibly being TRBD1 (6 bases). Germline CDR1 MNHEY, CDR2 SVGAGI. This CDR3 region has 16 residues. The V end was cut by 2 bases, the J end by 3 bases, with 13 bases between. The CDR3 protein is CASSYGTGSHTGELFF. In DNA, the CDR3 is TGTGCCAGCAGTTACGGTACAGGGAGTCACACCGGGGAGCTGTTTTTT.

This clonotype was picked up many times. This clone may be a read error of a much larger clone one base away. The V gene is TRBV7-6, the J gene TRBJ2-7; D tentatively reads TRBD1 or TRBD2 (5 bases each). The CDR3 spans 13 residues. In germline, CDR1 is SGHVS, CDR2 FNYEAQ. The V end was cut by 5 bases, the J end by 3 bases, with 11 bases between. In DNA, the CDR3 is TGTGCCAGCAGCCCGGGACCGAACTACGAGCAGTACTTC. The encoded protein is CASSPGPNYEQYF.

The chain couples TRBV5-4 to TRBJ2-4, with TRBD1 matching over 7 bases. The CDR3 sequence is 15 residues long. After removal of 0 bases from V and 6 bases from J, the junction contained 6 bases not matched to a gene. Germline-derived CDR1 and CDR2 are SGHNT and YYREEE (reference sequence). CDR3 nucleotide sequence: TGTGCCAGCAGCTTGGAGAGGGGACAGCTAAACATTCAGTACTTC. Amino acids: CASSLERGQLNIQYF.

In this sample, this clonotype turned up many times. The CDR3 nucleotides are TGCAGTGCTTGGACTAGCGGGAGGGCACGAGAGACCCAGTACTTC. Translation gives CSAWTSGRARETQYF. The V call is TRBV20-1, the J call TRBJ2-5; 15 nucleotides agree with TRBD2. The CDR3 is made up of 15 amino acids. The germline V gene encodes CDR1 DFQATT and CDR2 SNEGSKA (reference sequence). Trimming removed 5 bases from V and 4 bases from J; junction bases left unmatched: 5.

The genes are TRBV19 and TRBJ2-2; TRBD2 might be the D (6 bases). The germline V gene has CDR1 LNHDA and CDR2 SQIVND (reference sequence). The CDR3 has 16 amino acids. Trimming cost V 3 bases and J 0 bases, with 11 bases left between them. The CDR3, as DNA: TGTGCCAGTAGTATTCCCGGGACTCCGAACACCGGGGAGCTGTTTTTT. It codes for CASSIPGTPNTGELFF.

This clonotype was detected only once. This CDR3 is CASTLPPGGTTDTQYF. The CDR3 DNA sequence: TGTGCCAGCACTCTCCCGCCGGGCGGGACCACAGATACGCAGTATTTT. The chain uses TRBV12-3 or TRBV12-4 and TRBJ2-3; D is perhaps TRBD2 (6 bases). Trimming shortened V by 7 bases and J by 2 bases, and 19 bases separated the two germline ends. The CDR3 spans 16 residues.

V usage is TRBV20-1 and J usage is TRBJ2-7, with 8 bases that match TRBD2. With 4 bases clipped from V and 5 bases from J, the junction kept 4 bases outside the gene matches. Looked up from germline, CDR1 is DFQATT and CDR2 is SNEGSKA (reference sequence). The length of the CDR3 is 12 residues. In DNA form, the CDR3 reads TGCAGTGCTACCGGGAGGGCCGACGAGCAGTACTTC. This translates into CSATGRADEQYF.

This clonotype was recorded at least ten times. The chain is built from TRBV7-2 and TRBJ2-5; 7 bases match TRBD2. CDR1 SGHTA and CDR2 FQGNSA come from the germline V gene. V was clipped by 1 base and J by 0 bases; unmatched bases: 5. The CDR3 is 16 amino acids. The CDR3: CASSLGERDDQETQYF. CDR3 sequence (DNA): TGTGCCAGCAGCTTAGGAGAGCGGGACGACCAAGAGACCCAGTACTTC.

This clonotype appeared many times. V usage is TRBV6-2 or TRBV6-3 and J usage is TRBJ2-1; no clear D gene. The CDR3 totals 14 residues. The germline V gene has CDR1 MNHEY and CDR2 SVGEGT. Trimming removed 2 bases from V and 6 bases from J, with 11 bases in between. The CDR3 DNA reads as TGTGCCAGCAGTTACGACGGGTTTCCCAATGAGCAGTTCTTC. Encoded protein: CASSYDGFPNEQFF.

CDR3 in amino acids: CSATNYGYTF. The CDR3 region has the DNA TGCAGTGCTACAAACTATGGCTACACCTTC. The chain links TRBV20-1 to TRBJ1-2; no firm D call. Germline CDR1 reads DFQATT; CDR2 reads SNEGSKA (reference sequence). The CDR3 has 10 amino acids. Trimming shortened V by 4 bases and J by 2 bases, and 2 bases separated the two germline ends.

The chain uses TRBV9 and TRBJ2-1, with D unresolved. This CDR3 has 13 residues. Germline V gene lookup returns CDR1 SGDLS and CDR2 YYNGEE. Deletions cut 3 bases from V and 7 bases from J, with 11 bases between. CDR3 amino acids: CASSAPLSNEQFF. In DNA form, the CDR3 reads TGTGCCAGCAGCGCACCCCTTTCTAATGAGCAGTTCTTC.

This chain's CDR3 is CAWNREGETQYF. The CDR3 DNA follows: TGTGCCTGGAACAGAGAGGGAGAGACCCAGTACTTC. The chain couples TRBV30 to TRBJ2-5, with a weak D call TRBD2 (5 bases). Per germline, CDR1 GTSNPN and CDR2 SVGIG (reference sequence). With 4 bases removed from V and 4 bases from J, the gap between germline ends came to 10 bases. The CDR3 is made up of 12 amino acids.

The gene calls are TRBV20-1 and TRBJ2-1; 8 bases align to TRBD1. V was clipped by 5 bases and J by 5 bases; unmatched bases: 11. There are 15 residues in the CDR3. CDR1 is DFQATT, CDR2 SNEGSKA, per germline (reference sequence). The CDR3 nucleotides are TGCAGTGCTGGCGGCGGACAGGGAAGGGACAATGAGCAGTTCTTC. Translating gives CSAGGGQGRDNEQFF.

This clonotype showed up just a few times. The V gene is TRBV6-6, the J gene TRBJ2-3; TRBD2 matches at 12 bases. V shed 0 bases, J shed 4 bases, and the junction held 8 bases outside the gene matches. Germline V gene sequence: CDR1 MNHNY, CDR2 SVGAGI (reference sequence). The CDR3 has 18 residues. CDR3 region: CASSYSMGTSGPSDTQYF. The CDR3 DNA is TGTGCCAGCAGTTACTCGATGGGGACTAGCGGGCCGTCAGATACGCAGTATTTT.

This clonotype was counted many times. CDR3 loop: CATSDLPTSGRSSSYNEQFF. DNA for the CDR3: TGTGCCACCAGTGATTTACCGACTAGCGGGAGATCGAGCTCCTACAATGAGCAGTTCTTC. The rearrangement uses TRBV24-1 and TRBJ2-1; 12 bases agree with TRBD2. This CDR3 comprises 20 residues. Per germline, CDR1 KGHDR and CDR2 SFDVKD. J lost 0 bases, V lost 1 base, and 9 bases had no gene match.